The text below deals with one T cell receptor beta chain. Its antigen remains unknown. This specimen comes from a study of OX40 agonist ivuxolimab in advanced cancers. Turning to the study itself: Partial responses occurred in Three dose-escalation patients, one with hepatocellular carcinoma and two with cutaneous melanoma. Findings of the study overall: Normalized T-cell clonal expansion was also low in a subset of nonresponders.

TCRdb keeps only in-frame clones here, not all; method: immunoSEQ multiplex PCR. This sample has roughly 100,000 clones; 90% occur once, and the top ten carry more than 0.4%. Sequenced material: CD4+ or CD8+ T cells sorted from blood, taken in a trial of the OX40 agonist ivuxolimab. This receptor was obtained from an adult with an advanced solid tumor such as melanoma, head and neck, liver or kidney cancer.

CDR3 bases: TGTGCCACCAGCAGAGAAAAGCCAGGCTCCTACAATGAGCAGTTCTTC. Amino acids: CATSREKPGSYNEQFF. The J gene is TRBJ2-1, the V gene TRBV15; no clear D. The CDR3 contains 16 residues. Deletions cut 0 bases from V and 0 bases from J, with 9 bases between. Germline V lookup: CDR1 LNHNV, CDR2 YYDKDF (reference sequence).